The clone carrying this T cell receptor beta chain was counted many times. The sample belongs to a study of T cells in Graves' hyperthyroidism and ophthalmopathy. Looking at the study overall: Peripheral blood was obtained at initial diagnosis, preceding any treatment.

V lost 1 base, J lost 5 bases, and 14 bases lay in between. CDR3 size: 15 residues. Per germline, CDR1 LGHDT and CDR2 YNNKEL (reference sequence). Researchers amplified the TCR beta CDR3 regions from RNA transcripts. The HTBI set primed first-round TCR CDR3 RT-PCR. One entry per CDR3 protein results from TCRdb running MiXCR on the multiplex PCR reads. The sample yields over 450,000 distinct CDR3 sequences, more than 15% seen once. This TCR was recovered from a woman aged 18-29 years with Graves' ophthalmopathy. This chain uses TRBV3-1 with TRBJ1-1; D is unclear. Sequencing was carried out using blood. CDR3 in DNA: TGTGCCAGCAGCCAAGGACGGCTTGGCGGGACTGAAGCTTTCTTT. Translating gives CASSQGRLGGTEAFF.